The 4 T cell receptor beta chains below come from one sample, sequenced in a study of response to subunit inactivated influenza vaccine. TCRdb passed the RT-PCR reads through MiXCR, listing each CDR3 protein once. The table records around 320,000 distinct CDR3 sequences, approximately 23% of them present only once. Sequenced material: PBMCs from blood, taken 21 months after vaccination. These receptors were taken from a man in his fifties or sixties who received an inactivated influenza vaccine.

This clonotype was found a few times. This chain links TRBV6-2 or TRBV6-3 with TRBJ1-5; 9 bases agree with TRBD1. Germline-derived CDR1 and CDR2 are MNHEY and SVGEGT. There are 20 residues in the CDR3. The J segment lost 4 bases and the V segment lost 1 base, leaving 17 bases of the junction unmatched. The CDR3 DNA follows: TGTGCCAGCAGTTACTTCCAGGGACAGGGCTCCGTGGTACCAAATCAGCCCCAGCATTTT. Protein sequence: CASSYFQGQGSVVPNQPQHF.

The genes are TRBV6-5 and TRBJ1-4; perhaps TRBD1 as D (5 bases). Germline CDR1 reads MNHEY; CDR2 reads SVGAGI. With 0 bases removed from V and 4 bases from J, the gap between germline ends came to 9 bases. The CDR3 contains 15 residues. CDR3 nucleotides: TGTGCCAGCAGTTACTCGGACACGGGTAATGAAAAACTGTTTTTT. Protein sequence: CASSYSDTGNEKLFF.

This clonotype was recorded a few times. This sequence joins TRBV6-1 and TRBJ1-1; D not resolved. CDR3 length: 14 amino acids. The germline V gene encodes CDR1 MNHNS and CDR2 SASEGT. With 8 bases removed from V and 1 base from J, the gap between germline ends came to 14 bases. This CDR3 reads CASSVITSNTEAFF. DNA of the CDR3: TGTGCCAGCTCGGTTATAACATCGAACACTGAAGCTTTCTTT.

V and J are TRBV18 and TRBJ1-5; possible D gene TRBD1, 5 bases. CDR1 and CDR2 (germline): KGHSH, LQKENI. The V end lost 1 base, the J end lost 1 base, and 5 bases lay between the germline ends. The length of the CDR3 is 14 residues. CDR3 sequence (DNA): TGTGCCAGCTCACCACGGGGCAGCAATCAGCCCCAGCATTTT. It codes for CASSPRGSNQPQHF.